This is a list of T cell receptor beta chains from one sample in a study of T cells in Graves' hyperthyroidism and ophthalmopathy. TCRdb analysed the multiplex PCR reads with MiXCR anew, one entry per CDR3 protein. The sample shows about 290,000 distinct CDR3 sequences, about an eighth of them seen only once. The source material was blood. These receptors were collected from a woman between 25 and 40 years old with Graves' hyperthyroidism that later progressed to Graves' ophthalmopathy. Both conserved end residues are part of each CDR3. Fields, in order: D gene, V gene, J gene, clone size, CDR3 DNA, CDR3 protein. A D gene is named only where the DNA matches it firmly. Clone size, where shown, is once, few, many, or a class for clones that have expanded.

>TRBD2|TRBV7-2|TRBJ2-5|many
TGTGCCAGCAGCGCGACTAGCGGGAGCGGAGAGACCCAGTACTTC
CASSATSGSGETQYF
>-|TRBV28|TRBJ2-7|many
TGTGCCAGCAGCCTAGGGCCTCCTAGTAACTACGAGCAGTACTTC
CASSLGPPSNYEQYF
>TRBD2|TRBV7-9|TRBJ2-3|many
TGTGCCCTCAATGAAAGACTAGCGGGATCGTTGGCCGATACGCAGTATTTT
CALNERLAGSLADTQYF
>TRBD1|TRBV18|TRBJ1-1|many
TGTGCCAGCTCACCTACGACAGGGGGCGCGAACACTGAAGCTTTCTTT
CASSPTTGGANTEAFF
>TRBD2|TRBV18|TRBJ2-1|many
TGTGCCAGCTGGAAGGGCGGGAGCTCCTACAATGAGCAGTTCTTC
CASWKGGSSYNEQFF
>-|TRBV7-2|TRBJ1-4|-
TGTGCCAGCAGTCGGAACAGTGATAATGAAAAACTGTTTTTT
CASSRNSDNEKLFF
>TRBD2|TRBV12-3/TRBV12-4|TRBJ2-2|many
TGTGCCAGCAGCCGACTAGCGGGAGGGCCGAACGGGGAGCTGTTTTTT
CASSRLAGGPNGELFF
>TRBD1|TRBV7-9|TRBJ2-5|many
TGTGCCAGCAGCCCCTGGACAGGGCGAGAAGAGACCCAGTACTTC
CASSPWTGREETQYF
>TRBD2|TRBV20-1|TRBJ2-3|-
TGCAGTGCTAGAGTTCCTAGCGGGATCACAGATACGCAGTATTTT
CSARVPSGITDTQYF
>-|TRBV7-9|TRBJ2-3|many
TGTGCCAGCCTCAGAGGCACAGATACGCAGTATTTT
CASLRGTDTQYF
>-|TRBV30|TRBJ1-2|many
TGTGCCTGGAGTGACCCCTCTAGGGCGTTTTACGGCTACACCTTC
CAWSDPSRAFYGYTF
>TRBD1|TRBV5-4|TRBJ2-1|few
TGTGCCAGCAGCTTGGTTGGACAGGAAAATGAGCAGTTCTTC
CASSLVGQENEQFF
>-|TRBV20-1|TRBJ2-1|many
TGCAGTGCTAGTCTTAATGAGCAGTTCTTC
CSASLNEQFF
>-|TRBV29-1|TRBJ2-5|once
TGCAGCGTCCACCGGGGACAAGAGACCCAGTACTTC
CSVHRGQETQYF
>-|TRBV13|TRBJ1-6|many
TGTGCCAGCAGTTTCGAGGGGGGTAATAATTCACCCCTCCACTTT
CASSFEGGNNSPLHF
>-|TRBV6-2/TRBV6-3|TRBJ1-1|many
TGTGCCACCAACAGGCAAGTCCTGAACACTGAAGCTTTCTTT
CATNRQVLNTEAFF
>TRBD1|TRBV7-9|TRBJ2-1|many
TGTGCCAGCAGCTCCGACAGGGTGGCGGAATCCTCCTACAATGAGCAGTTCTTC
CASSSDRVAESSYNEQFF
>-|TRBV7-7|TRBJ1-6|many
TGTGCTAGCAGCTTAGATAAGGGTCTAGTGACCTTGAATTCACCCCTCCACTTT
CASSLDKGLVTLNSPLHF
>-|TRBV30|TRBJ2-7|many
TGTGCCTGGAGTGGGGAGGCGAGCTCCTACGAGCAGTACTTC
CAWSGEASSYEQYF
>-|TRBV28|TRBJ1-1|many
TGTGCCAGCAGTTACTCCCCGAACACTGAAGCTTTCTTT
CASSYSPNTEAFF